Below are 29 T cell receptor beta chains sequenced from a single sample in a study of PD-1 blockade in classical Hodgkin lymphoma. As for time point: newly diagnosed, previously untreated cHL patient sample. The repertoire was sequenced with immunoSEQ multiplex PCR; TCRdb's copy has only in-frame clones and lacks some. The data hold tens of thousands of clones, with roughly 94% observed a single time. The sequencing input was peripheral blood mononuclear cells (PBMCs). The source is a human donor with classical Hodgkin lymphoma.

J is TRBJ2-7 and V is TRBV12-5, with D unresolved. The germline V gene encodes CDR1 LGHNT and CDR2 FRNRAP. With 4 bases removed from V and 3 bases from J, the gap between germline ends came to 10 bases. There are 13 residues in the CDR3. CDR3 in DNA: TGTGCTAGTGGTTCTCTTCTAGACTACGAGCAGTACTTC. Its translation: CASGSLLDYEQYF.

The gene calls are TRBV7-9 and TRBJ2-1, with unresolved D. CDR1 and CDR2 (germline): SEHNR, FQNEAQ (reference sequence). V gave up 8 bases and J gave up 0 bases, with 8 bases separating them. This CDR3 contains 13 residues. As DNA, the CDR3 is TGTGCCAGCGTGAGGAGCTCCTACAATGAGCAGTTCTTC. It codes for CASVRSSYNEQFF.

The chain carries TRBV6-5 and TRBJ2-5; possible D gene TRBD2, 5 bases. The CDR3 is made up of 14 amino acids. The germline V gene has CDR1 MNHEY and CDR2 SVGAGI. Trimming left V 0 bases short and J 3 bases short, with 8 bases between. CDR3 in DNA: TGTGCCAGCAGTTACTCGGACTTAAAAGAGACCCAGTACTTC. It translates to CASSYSDLKETQYF.

The rearrangement links TRBV10-3 to TRBJ2-4; tentative D call: TRBD2 (5 bases). This CDR3 region has 13 residues. V was shortened by 5 bases and J by 5 bases, with 10 bases between the two germline ends. Germline V gene lookup returns CDR1 ENHRY and CDR2 SYGVKD. The CDR3 DNA reads as TGTGCCATCAGTTCGGGGATCCAAAACATTCAGTACTTC. The encoded protein is CAISSGIQNIQYF.

The chain is built from TRBV6-6 and TRBJ1-2; D unresolved. The CDR3 totals 15 residues. Germline-derived CDR1 and CDR2 are MNHNY and SVGAGI (reference sequence). The ends were cut back, 6 bases at V and 4 bases at J, with 18 bases in the middle. The CDR3 sequence: CASRDSGGRRYGYTF. CDR3 nucleotide sequence: TGTGCCAGCAGGGACTCGGGAGGCAGGCGCTATGGCTACACCTTC.

In this sample, this clone turned up once. The CDR3 loop is CSVDIHGQGSGTQYF. The CDR3 DNA reads TGCAGCGTTGATATCCACGGACAGGGGTCTGGGACCCAGTACTTC. This sequence joins TRBV29-1 and TRBJ2-5, with TRBD1 matching 9 bases. Unmatched junction bases numbered 12, after V lost 3 bases and J lost 7 bases. Germline CDR1 SQVTM, CDR2 ANQGSEA. There are 15 residues in the CDR3.

The chain is built from TRBV6-5 and TRBJ1-2; D may be TRBD1 (6 bases). Germline loops: CDR1 MNHEY, CDR2 SVGAGI. V lost 6 bases, J lost 4 bases, and 12 bases lay in between. The CDR3 contains 13 residues. In DNA form, the CDR3 reads TGTGCCAGCAGCTATGGACAGAGCTATGGCTACACCTTC. It translates to CASSYGQSYGYTF.

This chain uses TRBV14 with TRBJ2-3, with no clear D. Germline CDR1 and CDR2: SGHDN and FVKESK. The CDR3 spans 13 residues. Trimming removed 0 bases at V and 7 bases at J, with 8 bases between. Written as DNA, the CDR3 is TGTGCCAGCAGCCAAGAATGGCAGCATACGCAGTATTTT. This sequence encodes CASSQEWQHTQYF. The whole variable domain, filled in from reference TRBV14 and TRBJ2-3, reads EAGVTQFPSHSVIEKGQTVTLRCDPISGHDNLYWYRRVMGKEIKFLLHFVKESKQDESGMPNNRFLAERTGGTYSTLKVQPAELEDSGVYFCASSQEWQHTQYFGPGTRLTVL.

This clone appeared a single time. V and J are TRBV5-1 and TRBJ2-2; D not certain. The CDR3 runs 17 residues. In germline, CDR1 is SGHRS, CDR2 YFSETQ. The V and J ends lost 5 bases and 1 base respectively, with 18 bases between them. CDR3 nucleotide sequence: TGCGCCAGCAGTTCCATTCAGACGAAGTTGAACACCGGGGAGCTGTTTTTT. It yields the protein CASSSIQTKLNTGELFF.

This chain connects TRBV7-6 to TRBJ1-2; unclear D gene. This CDR3 comprises 13 residues. From germline, CDR1 is SGHVS and CDR2 FNYEAQ. The germline V and J ends were trimmed by 1 base and 8 bases, with 11 bases remaining between them. The CDR3 bases are TGTGCCAGCAGCTTAGAGCCCGCGGCGGGCTACACCTTC. It yields the protein CASSLEPAAGYTF.

This clone was observed once. The V and J genes are TRBV7-8 and TRBJ2-7; 10 bases map to TRBD1. The trim removed 1 base at V and 3 bases at J, leaving 0 bases unmatched. The length of the CDR3 is 14 residues. The V gene's germline CDR1 is SGHVS and CDR2 FQNEAQ. The DNA of the CDR3 is TGTGCCAGCAGCTTAGGGGACAGGGGCTACGAGCAGTACTTC. Its translation is CASSLGDRGYEQYF.

Comments on this clone: In the same sample, other DNA sequences code for this CDR3. The rearrangement uses TRBV5-1 and TRBJ2-7, with a weak D call TRBD2 (6 bases). The CDR3 consists of 12 residues. Trimming removed 4 bases from V and 3 bases from J, with 8 bases in between. The germline V gene encodes CDR1 SGHRS and CDR2 YFSETQ. CDR3 sequence (DNA): TGCGCCAGCAGCCTGCGGGGCTACGAGCAGTACTTC. Encoded protein: CASSLRGYEQYF.

The V and J genes are TRBV5-4 and TRBJ2-1; 7 bases are shared with TRBD1. CDR1 and CDR2 (germline): SGHNT, YYREEE (reference sequence). The CDR3 sequence is 15 residues long. Trimming at V came to 3 bases and at J to 5 bases, leaving 8 bases not matched to a gene. The DNA for the CDR3 is TGTGCCAGCAGCTCGACAGGGATTCCCCACAATGAGCAGTTCTTC. Its translation: CASSSTGIPHNEQFF.

In DNA form, the CDR3 reads TGTGCCAGCAGCCCCCACCGGGACAGGGGTAACTATGGCTACACCTTC. This codes for CASSPHRDRGNYGYTF. This rearrangement joins TRBV9 to TRBJ1-2; 10 nucleotides align to TRBD1. J lost 1 base, V lost 4 bases, and 7 bases had no gene match. This CDR3 is built from 16 residues. The germline CDR1 and CDR2 sequences are SGDLS and YYNGEE.

The chain joins TRBV10-2 to TRBJ2-2; 13 nucleotides align to TRBD2. Germline V gene lookup returns CDR1 WSHSY and CDR2 SAAADI. The ends lost 7 bases at V and 5 bases at J; junction bases unmatched: 7. The CDR3 runs to 16 residues. CDR3 bases: TGCGCCAGCATGAGGACTAGCGGGGGATGGACCGGGGAGCTGTTTTTT. It translates to CASMRTSGGWTGELFF.

The chain employs TRBV10-3 and TRBJ2-1, with TRBD2 matching 10 bases. The CDR3 is made up of 14 amino acids. V lost 4 bases, J lost 6 bases, and 3 bases stayed unmatched. From germline, CDR1 is ENHRY and CDR2 SYGVKD. CDR3 DNA: TGTGCCATCAGTGCGGCTAGCGGGAGCAATGAGCAGTTCTTC. As protein: CAISAASGSNEQFF.

The chain combines TRBV2 with TRBJ1-2; D is undetermined. Germline CDR1 reads SNHLY; CDR2 reads FYNNEI. This CDR3 comprises 14 residues. V lost 3 bases and J lost 4, with 12 bases in between. As DNA, the CDR3 is TGTGCCAGCAGTGATAGGGCAGGAAGCTATGGCTACACCTTC. Its protein product is CASSDRAGSYGYTF. Variable domain in full (rest from reference TRBV2 and TRBJ1-2): EPEVTQTPSHQVTQMGQEVILRCVPISNHLYFYWYRQILGQKVEFLVSFYNNEISEKSEIFDDQFSVERPDGSNFTLKIRSTKLEDSAMYFCASSDRAGSYGYTFGSGTRLTVV.

The chain joins TRBV28 to TRBJ2-1, with 9 bases matching TRBD1. The germline V gene encodes CDR1 MDHEN and CDR2 SYDVKM. The CDR3 runs to 14 residues. The trim removed 5 bases at V and 5 bases at J, leaving 4 bases unmatched. The CDR3 nucleotides are TGTGCCAGCAGTAGGCGGACAGGGGACAATGAGCAGTTCTTC. Its translation is CASSRRTGDNEQFF.

The chain links TRBV6-1 to TRBJ2-7, with 8 bases aligning to TRBD1. This CDR3 comprises 13 residues. CDR1 and CDR2 from the germline V gene are MNHNS and SASEGT. V was clipped by 4 bases and J by 2 bases; unmatched bases: 1. For the CDR3, the DNA is TGTGCCAGCAGTGGGACAGGGACCTACGAGCAGTACTTC. It is translated as CASSGTGTYEQYF.

The chain is built from TRBV7-2 and TRBJ2-3; TRBD2 matches 7 bases. The trim removed 5 bases at V and 4 bases at J, leaving 6 bases unmatched. Per the germline V gene, CDR1 is SGHTA and CDR2 is FQGNSA. This CDR3 is 14 amino acids long. The CDR3 DNA reads as TGTGCCAGCAGCCAACTAGGGAGGGCAGATACGCAGTATTTT. It specifies CASSQLGRADTQYF.

In this sample, this clone turned up once. The rearrangement joins TRBV7-9 to TRBJ2-1; 8 bases agree with TRBD2. CDR1 is SEHNR and CDR2 is FQNEAQ in the germline V gene (reference sequence). With V trimmed by 2 bases and J by 8 bases, 5 bases remained unmatched. The CDR3 runs 14 residues. CDR3 sequence reads: CASSLFGGVDEQFF. CDR3 DNA sequence: TGTGCCAGCAGCTTATTCGGGGGGGTCGATGAGCAGTTCTTC.

The V and J genes are TRBV7-2 and TRBJ2-3, with D perhaps matching TRBD2 (5 bases). The V end was cut by 6 bases, the J end by 0 bases, with 10 bases between. The germline V gene encodes CDR1 SGHTA and CDR2 FQGNSA. There are 14 residues in the CDR3. DNA of the CDR3: TGTGCCAGCAGAGCGGTCACTAGCACAGATACGCAGTATTTT. It translates to CASRAVTSTDTQYF.

In DNA, the CDR3 is TGCGCCAGCAAGGACACAGATACGCAGTATTTT. Its translation is CASKDTDTQYF. The chain combines TRBV10-2 with TRBJ2-3; D is unresolved. This CDR3 has 11 residues. Germline CDR1 is WSHSY and CDR2 is SAAADI. V lost 7 bases, J lost 2 bases, and 4 bases lay in between.

The chain carries TRBV19 and TRBJ2-3; D is unresolved. This CDR3 is 13 amino acids long. CDR1 and CDR2 from the germline V gene are LNHDA and SQIVND (reference sequence). V was clipped by 3 bases and J by 5 bases, with 9 bases between them. The CDR3 here is CASSIGTVDTQYF. As DNA, the CDR3 is TGTGCCAGTAGTATCGGTACCGTAGATACGCAGTATTTT.

V gene TRBV11-3 combines with J gene TRBJ1-1, with a possible D match to TRBD1 (5 bases). Trimming took off 5 bases at V and 1 base at J, with 14 bases between the two ends. Germline CDR1 and CDR2: SGHNT and YENEEA. The length of the CDR3 is 15 residues. CDR3 bases: TGTGCCAGCAGCCCTCCCACAGGACCGAACACTGAAGCTTTCTTT. As protein: CASSPPTGPNTEAFF.

The J gene is TRBJ2-1, the V gene TRBV11-2; no clear D gene. The germline V and J ends were trimmed by 1 base and 7 bases, with 20 bases remaining between them. Germline V gene data show CDR1 as SGHAT and CDR2 as FQNNGV. CDR3 length equals 17 residues. The CDR3 nucleotides read TGTGCCAGCAGCTTAGCAAAAGGGAAGAGGTTTGGGAATGAGCAGTTCTTC. The encoded protein is CASSLAKGKRFGNEQFF.

This chain connects TRBV9 to TRBJ1-6; D may be TRBD1 (6 bases). Per germline, CDR1 SGDLS and CDR2 YYNGEE. Deletions cut 3 bases from V and 9 bases from J, with 16 bases between. The length of the CDR3 is 15 residues. CDR3 sequence reads: CASSALQGKGSPLHF. DNA of the CDR3: TGTGCCAGCAGCGCCTTACAGGGAAAGGGTTCACCCCTCCACTTT. The full variable domain, its missing parts supplied by reference TRBV9 and TRBJ1-6, is DSGVTQTPKHLITATGQRVTLRCSPRSGDLSVYWYQQSLDQGLQFLIQYYNGEERAKGNILERFSAQQFPDLHSELNLSSLELGDSALYFCASSALQGKGSPLHFGNGTRLTVT.

V gene TRBV6-5 combines with J gene TRBJ1-1, with D hard to call. Germline V gives CDR1 MNHEY, CDR2 SVGAGI. This CDR3 is built from 15 residues. V shed 0 bases and J shed 0 bases, with 8 bases lying between them. CDR3 sequence: CASSYSGRMNTEAFF. The CDR3 coding sequence is TGTGCCAGCAGTTACTCAGGGAGAATGAACACTGAAGCTTTCTTT.

The chain is built from TRBV7-2 and TRBJ2-3; TRBD2 matches 7 bases. Germline CDR1 reads SGHTA; CDR2 reads FQGNSA. Unmatched junction bases numbered 11, after V lost 5 bases and J lost 6 bases. This CDR3 has 15 amino acids. The CDR3 nucleotides are TGTGCCAGCAGCCTAGAGCTGGGGGGGTTCGATACGCAGTATTTT. Encoded protein: CASSLELGGFDTQYF.